The 3 T cell receptor beta chains listed next were all sequenced from one sample in a study of T-cell memory formation after mild COVID-19. TCRdb re-derived calls from the 5' RACE reads in MiXCR, one entry per CDR3 protein. Counted here are 120,000 or so distinct CDR3 sequences, approximately 17% occurring once; the ten biggest clones make up approximately 5.2%. Specimen: PBMCs or a T cell subset sorted from them (not recorded which). The origin of the receptors is a man aged 18 to 30 who had mild COVID-19 (a few samples of this study predate the infection). Cell type and time point are not known.

This clonotype showed up many times. The chain employs TRBV29-1 and TRBJ2-5; 8 bases map to TRBD1. V was pared by 7 bases and J by 5 bases, with 12 bases of the junction left unmatched. CDR3 size: 14 residues. Germline loops: CDR1 SQVTM, CDR2 ANQGSEA. The CDR3 region has the DNA TGCAGCGGGCGGACAGGGACCGCCCTGGAGACCCAGTACTTC. It codes for CSGRTGTALETQYF.

This clonotype was seen more than once but under ten times. The genes are TRBV15 and TRBJ2-2; the D call may be TRBD1 or TRBD2 (6 bases each). With 1 base removed from V and 3 bases from J, the gap between germline ends came to 12 bases. The germline gives CDR1 LNHNV, CDR2 YYDKDF (reference sequence). The CDR3 runs to 16 residues. The CDR3 loop reads CATSRAGGPDTGELFF. CDR3 DNA: TGTGCCACCAGCAGAGCTGGGGGGCCTGACACCGGGGAGCTGTTTTTT.

This clonotype was seen only a few times. A junction boundary mismatches the germline segment, possibly from a read error. V gene TRBV10-3 combines with J gene TRBJ1-1; no reliable D call. Germline values: CDR1 ENHRY, CDR2 SYGVKD. There are 13 residues in the CDR3. The CDR3 nucleotides read TGTGCCATAAGTGATACCCTGAACACTGAAGCTTTCTTT. This translates into CAISDTLNTEAFF.